These T cell receptor beta chains were read from a single sample in a study of cytomegalovirus exposure and HLA in healthy donors. Sequenced by immunoSEQ multiplex PCR; TCRdb stores in-frame clones only, minus some. The sample contains 85,000 to 90,000 clones, approximately 79% of which appear only once. Sequenced input: PBMCs. Source of these receptors: a man aged 30-40 years in good health and CMV-seronegative. Each CDR3 is given with its conserved first and last residue. A D gene is named only where the DNA matches it firmly. Clone size is shown for a subset of rows, as once, few, many or a class of expanded clone.

v_gene	d_gene	abundance	j_gene	CDR3nt	CDR3aa
TRBV2	NA	NA	TRBJ1-6	TGTGCCAGCAGTGGGGAGACTCGAAGTGATTCACCCCTCCACTTT	CASSGETRSDSPLHF
TRBV6-1	NA	once	TRBJ1-1	TGTGCCAGCAGTGAAGCAAGGCAGGCGAACACTGAAGCTTTCTTT	CASSEARQANTEAFF
TRBV19	TRBD1	few	TRBJ1-5	TGTGCCAGTAGTATAGGACAGGGGTTTCAGCCCCAGCATTTT	CASSIGQGFQPQHF
TRBV19	NA	NA	TRBJ2-7	TGTGCCAGTAGTCCTTCCAGACTCTACGAGCAGTACTTC	CASSPSRLYEQYF
TRBV9	TRBD2	NA	TRBJ2-1	TGTGCCAGCAGGGACATTCGGGGAGGGATCTCCTACAATGAGCAGTTCTTC	CASRDIRGGISYNEQFF
TRBV28	NA	NA	TRBJ1-6	TGTGCCAGCAGCTCAACTCGGGGAAATTCACCCCTCCACTTT	CASSSTRGNSPLHF
TRBV28	TRBD2	NA	TRBJ2-3	TGTGCCAGCATCTCACAGAGGGGACTAGCGGGGACCTTAGATACGCAGTATTTT	CASISQRGLAGTLDTQYF
TRBV18	NA	NA	TRBJ2-7	TGTGCCAGCTCATCAACAGGGTCGGACGAGCAGTACTTC	CASSSTGSDEQYF
TRBV5-1	TRBD1	NA	TRBJ2-2	TGCGCCAGCAGCGGACAGGGGGCATCGAACACCGGGGAGCTGTTTTTT	CASSGQGASNTGELFF
TRBV5-1	NA	NA	TRBJ2-1	TGCGCCAGCAGCTTGCCAGGGGTCGACAATGAGCAGTTCTTC	CASSLPGVDNEQFF
TRBV4-1	TRBD1	NA	TRBJ2-5	TGCGCCAGCAGCCAAGCCCTGGGACAGGGGGCGAAGACCCAGTACTTC	CASSQALGQGAKTQYF
TRBV7-9	TRBD1	NA	TRBJ1-2	TGTGCCAGCAGCCCAAGACAGGGGTGGTATGGCTACACCTTC	CASSPRQGWYGYTF
TRBV13	NA	NA	TRBJ2-1	TGTGCCAGCAAACGATCGGGCAATGAGCAGTTCTTC	CASKRSGNEQFF
TRBV19	TRBD1	NA	TRBJ2-1	TGTGCCAGTAGTCCAGACGGGACAGGGGGTCGAGATGAGCAGTTCTTC	CASSPDGTGGRDEQFF
TRBV10-3	NA	NA	TRBJ1-2	TGTGCCATCAGTGATTCCGTGACAACAGGGCACTATGGCTACACCTTC	CAISDSVTTGHYGYTF
TRBV5-1	TRBD2	NA	TRBJ2-1	TGCGCCAGCAGTTCGGTCAGCGGGGGGGTTACGAATGAGCAGTTCTTC	CASSSVSGGVTNEQFF
TRBV9	NA	NA	TRBJ1-5	TGTGCCAGCAGCGTAGGGGAGGGAGCGATTGAGCCCCAGCATTTT	CASSVGEGAIEPQHF
TRBV29-1	TRBD1	NA	TRBJ1-3	TGCAGCGTTGAGACAGGGACAAGCTCTGGAAACACCATATATTTT	CSVETGTSSGNTIYF
TRBV2	NA	NA	TRBJ1-5	TGTGCCAGCACCTTCGACAGTAATCAGCCCCAGCATTTT	CASTFDSNQPQHF
TRBV6-1	NA	NA	TRBJ2-7	TGTGCCAGCAGTGAAAGGGTATGGGGCGAGGCCTACGAGCAGTACTTC	CASSERVWGEAYEQYF
TRBV18	NA	NA	TRBJ2-6	TGTGCCAGCTCACCACCGAGGGACTCTGGGGCCAACGTCCTGACTTTC	CASSPPRDSGANVLTF
TRBV19	TRBD1	NA	TRBJ1-1	TGTGCCAGTAGTATGAAGGGGACAGTTAAGATGAACACTGAAGCTTTCTTT	CASSMKGTVKMNTEAFF
TRBV6-5	TRBD1	once	TRBJ1-1	TGTGCCAGCATTCATCGACAGGGGGTAAGACCTGAAGCTTTCTTT	CASIHRQGVRPEAFF
TRBV11-2	NA	few	TRBJ1-1	TGTGCCAGCAGCCGTCGGCGGGGTTCGAACACTGAAGCTTTCTTT	CASSRRRGSNTEAFF
TRBV18	NA	NA	TRBJ1-3	TGTGCCAGCTCGCCTCAGGGGATAACGGGAAACACCATATATTTT	CASSPQGITGNTIYF
TRBV4-3	TRBD2	NA	TRBJ2-3	TGCGCCAGCAGCCAAGATCTAGCGGGGGGGCCAGATACGCAGTATTTT	CASSQDLAGGPDTQYF
TRBV6-5	NA	NA	TRBJ1-5	TGTGCCAGCAGTCAAACAGGGAATCAGCCCCAGCATTTT	CASSQTGNQPQHF